What follows is one T cell receptor beta chain and its context. Antigen: not known. Sequenced by immunoSEQ multiplex PCR; TCRdb stores in-frame clones only, minus some. Of fewer than 250,000 clones listed, around nine tenths are singletons. This sample is part of a study of cytomegalovirus exposure and HLA in healthy donors. Study-wide background: The same platform as the roughly 670 first-cohort repertoires was used for the 110 or so validation repertoires, a later analysis reported. Overall study results and limits: The tendency of first-cohort TCR clusters to co-occur in the roughly 120 validation repertoires was identified by a subsequent analysis. The study flagged some 170 TCR beta chains as cytomegalovirus-associated. Rarity held for most TCR sequences, but there were some public TCRs that occurred in many donors.

The CDR3 is made up of 15 amino acids. With V trimmed by 2 bases and J by 9 bases, 11 bases remained unmatched. Germline CDR1 SEHNR, CDR2 FQNEAQ (reference sequence). Sequencing was carried out using PBMCs. This rearrangement joins TRBV7-9 to TRBJ2-3, with TRBD2 matching 7 bases. This sequence was found in a man younger than 35 in good health and CMV-seronegative. DNA of the CDR3: TGTGCCAGCAGCTTATCCCTAGCGGCAGCCCGCACGCAGTATTTT. This encodes CASSLSLAAARTQYF.